Listed below are T cell receptor beta chains from one sample, sequenced in a study of OX40 agonist ivuxolimab in advanced cancers. TCRdb's copy holds only in-frame clones and misses some; the assay was immunoSEQ multiplex PCR. The table has several thousand clones, 75% to 85% seen once. Material: CD4+ or CD8+ T cells sorted from blood, obtained in a trial of the OX40 agonist ivuxolimab. The source is an adult with an advanced solid tumor such as melanoma, head and neck, liver or kidney cancer. Both conserved end residues are part of each CDR3. The D gene is left open where the match is weak. Not every row has a clone size; where given, it reads once, few, many or a size class.

D | J | size | V | DNA | CDR3
. | TRBJ2-2 | . | TRBV9 | TGTGCCAGCTCCCAGGGGGGGGCCCTGACCGGGGAGCTGTTTTTT | CASSQGGALTGELFF
. | TRBJ2-3 | . | TRBV10-2 | TGCGCCGGCGCAAGACTATTCAAAACAGATACGCAGTATTTT | CAGARLFKTDTQYF
. | TRBJ2-7 | few | TRBV11-2 | TGTGCCAGCAGCTTAGATCGGAACTACGAGCAGTACTTC | CASSLDRNYEQYF
TRBD1 | TRBJ2-3 | . | TRBV5-1 | TGCGCCAGCTTCCCCGGGACAGGTATCACAGATACGCAGTATTTT | CASFPGTGITDTQYF
. | TRBJ1-1 | . | TRBV9 | TGTGCCAGCAGCGTAGGAATGAACACTGAAGCTTTCTTT | CASSVGMNTEAFF
TRBD1 | TRBJ2-7 | . | TRBV6-5 | TGTGCCAGCGGTTGGACAGGGAGAAACGAGCAGTACTTC | CASGWTGRNEQYF
. | TRBJ2-1 | . | TRBV5-1 | TGCGCCAGCAGCTTGGCTGATCTAAAGCCCAATGAGCAGTTCTTC | CASSLADLKPNEQFF
TRBD2 | TRBJ2-7 | once | TRBV6-1 | TGTGCCAGCAGTGAAGCGGGAGGGAACGGATACTACGAGCAGTACTTC | CASSEAGGNGYYEQYF
. | TRBJ1-1 | . | TRBV9 | TGTGCCAGCAGCCCGACAGTACTAAACACTGAAGCTTTCTTT | CASSPTVLNTEAFF
TRBD1 | TRBJ2-6 | . | TRBV6-4 | TGTGCCAGCAGTGGGACAGGCAGCTCTGGGGCCAACGTCCTGACTTTC | CASSGTGSSGANVLTF
TRBD2 | TRBJ2-1 | . | TRBV27 | TGTGCCAGCAGTTTAGCGGGGGGGTATTCCAATGAGCAGTTCTTC | CASSLAGGYSNEQFF
. | TRBJ2-3 | . | TRBV7-9 | TGTGCCAGCAGCCACCCCCAGGGGACGGATACGCAGTATTTT | CASSHPQGTDTQYF
TRBD2 | TRBJ2-1 | . | TRBV5-1 | TGCGCCAGCAGCTCCCCCGGCGGGGGGGCAATCAATGAGCAGTTCTTC | CASSSPGGGAINEQFF
. | TRBJ1-2 | . | TRBV6-6 | TGTGCCAGCAACGGGGGGGACTATGGCTACACCTTC | CASNGGDYGYTF
TRBD2 | TRBJ2-7 | . | TRBV2 | TGTGCCAGCACTTTGACTAGCGGCTCCTACGAGCAGTACTTC | CASTLTSGSYEQYF
. | TRBJ1-2 | . | TRBV10-3 | TGTGCCAGCAGTTACTCCCAGGGAGGATATGGCTACACCTTC | CASSYSQGGYGYTF
TRBD1 | TRBJ2-7 | . | TRBV7-8 | TGTGCCAGCAGCGTGGGACAGGGGTACGAGCAGTACTTC | CASSVGQGYEQYF
TRBD2 | TRBJ2-7 | . | TRBV2 | TGTGCCAGCGGGAGGGGAATGGGATACGAGCAGTACTTC | CASGRGMGYEQYF
. | TRBJ2-3 | once | TRBV4-3 | TGCGCCAGCAGCCAAGGTGGGGGCACAGATACGCAGTATTTT | CASSQGGGTDTQYF
. | TRBJ1-5 | once | TRBV2 | TGTGCCAGCAGTGAACGGGGCAGGATTTTATCGCCCCAGCATTTT | CASSERGRILSPQHF
. | TRBJ2-7 | . | TRBV27 | TGTGCCAGCAGTTTAGGTTTTCCCTACGAGCAGTACTTC | CASSLGFPYEQYF
. | TRBJ2-7 | . | TRBV2 | TGTGCCAGCAGTGAAGCGTGGAGCAAGCACGAGCAGTACTTC | CASSEAWSKHEQYF
TRBD1 | TRBJ2-7 | . | TRBV27 | TGTGCCAGCAGTTTCAGCCTAGGGACAGGGCTAGGTTCCTACGAGCAGTACTTC | CASSFSLGTGLGSYEQYF
. | TRBJ1-5 | few | TRBV6-9 | TGTGCCAGCAGACGGACAGCGAGCAATCAGCCCCAGCATTTT | CASRRTASNQPQHF
. | TRBJ2-4 | few | TRBV5-6 | TGTGCCAGCACCCTTCAGAGAGTAGCCAAAAACATTCAGTACTTC | CASTLQRVAKNIQYF
TRBD2 | TRBJ2-3 | . | TRBV6-1 | TGTGCCAGCAGTGAATGGCTAGCGGGGGGTCGCACAGATACGCAGTATTTT | CASSEWLAGGRTDTQYF
. | TRBJ1-2 | . | TRBV6-6 | TGTGCCAGCAATGTCAACTATGGCTACACCTTC | CASNVNYGYTF
. | TRBJ1-1 | . | TRBV5-1 | TGCGCCAGCAGCTCCCGCGGGACGACTGAAGCTTTCTTT | CASSSRGTTEAFF
. | TRBJ2-7 | . | TRBV27 | TGTGCCAGCAGTTTAGTCGGGGGAGCCTACGAGCAGTACTTC | CASSLVGGAYEQYF
. | TRBJ2-1 | few | TRBV5-1 | TGCGCCAGCAGCTTGACAGGGCTCAGCTCCTACAATGAGCAGTTCTTC | CASSLTGLSSYNEQFF
TRBD2 | TRBJ2-3 | . | TRBV6-4 | TGTGCCAGCAGTGTGGCGGGGGGCACAGATACGCAGTATTTT | CASSVAGGTDTQYF
TRBD2 | TRBJ2-5 | once | TRBV5-4 | TGTGCCAGCAGCTTGGAAGTAGCGGGGAGCTCCGAGACCCAGTACTTC | CASSLEVAGSSETQYF
. | TRBJ2-7 | . | TRBV9 | TGTGCCAGCAGCGTAGACAGGGCGGGCTACGAGCAGTACTTC | CASSVDRAGYEQYF
. | TRBJ2-1 | . | TRBV6-1 | TGTGCCAGCAGTGAAGCGCCCCATAATGAGCAGTTCTTC | CASSEAPHNEQFF
. | TRBJ2-7 | . | TRBV29-1 | TGCAGCGTTGAAGATCGGCAGGGGATCCACTTC | CSVEDRQGIHF
TRBD2 | TRBJ2-3 | once | TRBV19 | TGTGCCAGTAGAGCGGGGGGCACAGATACGCAGTATTTT | CASRAGGTDTQYF
. | TRBJ2-1 | . | TRBV9 | TGTGCCAGCAGCGTAGGATACAATGAGCAGTTCTTC | CASSVGYNEQFF
. | TRBJ2-1 | . | TRBV7-9 | TGTGCCAGCATGCATAGGGCCAATGAGCAGTTCTTC | CASMHRANEQFF
. | TRBJ2-7 | . | TRBV11-2 | TGTGCCAGCAGCTTATCTCCTTACAGGGTATACGAGCAGTACTTC | CASSLSPYRVYEQYF
. | TRBJ2-2 | few | TRBV5-1 | TGCGCCAGCAGCTTGGCTACGGTGAGGACGAACACCGGGGAGCTGTTTTTT | CASSLATVRTNTGELFF
TRBD1 | TRBJ2-5 | . | TRBV6-1 | TGTGCCAGCAGTGAAGCGTGGACAGGGGGTGAAGAGACCCAGTACTTC | CASSEAWTGGEETQYF
. | TRBJ2-1 | . | TRBV9 | TGTGCCAGCAGCGTAGCCGTGGACGGAAGCTCCTACAATGAGCAGTTCTTC | CASSVAVDGSSYNEQFF
. | TRBJ1-5 | . | TRBV6-5 | TGTGCCAGCAGTCACAGGGAAAATCAGCCCCAGCATTTT | CASSHRENQPQHF
. | TRBJ2-7 | . | TRBV7-9 | TGTGCCAGCAGCTCAAAGACCGGGACTCGCAACTCCTACGAGCAGTACTTC | CASSSKTGTRNSYEQYF
TRBD2 | TRBJ2-1 | . | TRBV7-9 | TGTGCCAGCAGCGCTACAACGATAGCGGGGCGGCACAATGAGTGGTTCTTC | CASSATTIAGRHNEWFF
. | TRBJ1-2 | . | TRBV19 | TGTGCCAGTAGTATAGACAAATCCACGGGGGCGACCCGGGGCTACACCTTC | CASSIDKSTGATRGYTF
. | TRBJ1-1 | . | TRBV11-2 | TGTGCCAGCAGCTCAGCCGGGGATCTCGTAAACACTGAAGCTTTCTTT | CASSSAGDLVNTEAFF
. | TRBJ1-1 | . | TRBV6-1 | TGTGCCAGCAGTGGGGGGCCGGGGGGAACTGAAGCTTTCTTT | CASSGGPGGTEAFF
. | TRBJ1-1 | . | TRBV19 | TGTGCCAGTAGTGGTCCACAGGGAAGGAACACTGAAGCTTTCTTT | CASSGPQGRNTEAFF
. | TRBJ1-4 | . | TRBV25-1 | TGTGCCAGCAGTGATTTAGGGTCCAATGAAGAAAAACTGTTTTTT | CASSDLGSNEEKLFF
. | TRBJ2-1 | . | TRBV4-3 | TGCGCCAGCAGCCAAGGAGCGTCCGGGTGGGGGGTAGTTAATGAGCAGTTCTTC | CASSQGASGWGVVNEQFF
TRBD1 | TRBJ1-1 | once | TRBV9 | TGTGCCAGCAGCGGAGGGGGCGCATGGAACACTGAAGCTTTCTTT | CASSGGGAWNTEAFF
. | TRBJ2-3 | . | TRBV5-6 | TGTGCCAGCAGCTTGGCCGACTGGCCCACAGATACGCAGTATTTT | CASSLADWPTDTQYF
. | TRBJ2-7 | . | TRBV7-9 | TGTGCCAGCAGCCCTAGCTGGGGATACGAGCAGTACTTC | CASSPSWGYEQYF
. | TRBJ1-6 | once | TRBV9 | TGTGCCAGCAGCGCCGGACAGTACAATTCACCCCTCCACTTT | CASSAGQYNSPLHF